This T cell receptor beta chain was obtained from a study of T cells in localized non-small cell lung cancer. Study-level points and caveats: Clonality of T cells reached its maximum in uninvolved adjacent lung, surpassing tumor. Adjacent lung tissue had a median approximately 61 of the top 100 clones found in the tumor.

Generated by immunoSEQ multiplex PCR, the TCRdb table keeps only in-frame clones and is missing some. The table includes more than 11,000 clones, roughly nine tenths detected once. In the case of this clone: Its antigen is not known.

Germline lookup yields CDR1 LNHNV and CDR2 YYDKDF (reference sequence). V lost 6 bases and J lost 9; bases outside the gene matches: 12. This CDR3 contains 15 residues. This specimen was peripheral blood mononuclear cells, taken before any cancer treatment. J is TRBJ2-1 and V is TRBV15; TRBD2 aligns across 9 bases. The TCR sequence derives from a man aged 35 to 69 with stage III lung adenocarcinoma. CDR3 loop: CATRNFSGSDVEQFF. Written as DNA, the CDR3 is TGTGCCACCAGGAACTTTAGCGGGAGCGACGTTGAGCAGTTCTTC.